This is a list of T cell receptor beta chains from one sample in a study of cytomegalovirus exposure and HLA in healthy donors. Data came from immunoSEQ multiplex PCR; TCRdb stores just in-frame clones and leaves some out. The sample table includes about 130,000 clones. The specimen was PBMCs. These receptors all come from a woman aged 55-69 years in good health and CMV-seronegative. The CDR3 runs from the conserved cysteine through the conserved F or W. D genes are given only for firm matches.

j_call v_call d_call cdr3_nt cdr3_aa
TRBJ1-1 TRBV28 . TGTGCCAGCAGTTTACAGGGGAGCCCGATAGAAGCTTTCTTT CASSLQGSPIEAFF
TRBJ1-1 TRBV5-1 . TGCGCCAGCACCCGGAGTGAGGGGAACACTGAAGCTTTCTTT CASTRSEGNTEAFF
TRBJ1-2 TRBV6-5 TRBD1 TGTGCCAGCAGTCCAAGGACAGGTGGTGGCTACACCTTC CASSPRTGGGYTF
TRBJ2-1 TRBV28 TRBD2 TGTGCCAGCAGTTTATCCGCCGGGACTAGCCCAAGGAATGAGCAGTTCTTC CASSLSAGTSPRNEQFF
TRBJ2-7 TRBV4-1 TRBD2 TGCGCCAGCAGCCAAGATTGGACTAGGGCCCTTTACTTC CASSQDWTRALYF
TRBJ2-7 TRBV4-1 . TGCGCCAGCAGCCAAGTAGCGGACCGATCCTACGAGCAGTACTTC CASSQVADRSYEQYF
TRBJ2-5 TRBV28 . TGTGCCAGCAGTTTCCGGGGGGCAGGGGAGACCCAGTACTTC CASSFRGAGETQYF
TRBJ1-1 TRBV5-1 . TGCGCCAGCAGCTTGGTGGGGGGTCTCATGAACACTGAAGCTTTCTTT CASSLVGGLMNTEAFF
TRBJ2-1 TRBV5-1 TRBD2 TGCGCCAGCAGCTGGGGGGAGCGGGGGGAGGAGCAGTTCTTC CASSWGERGEEQFF
TRBJ2-3 TRBV4-1 . TGCGCCAGCAGTCAGAGAGAGGGAGATACGCAGTATTTT CASSQREGDTQYF
TRBJ2-2 TRBV21-1 . TGTGCCAGCAGCATTCGGGAGACGGGAAACACCGGGGAGCTGTTTTTT CASSIRETGNTGELFF
TRBJ1-2 TRBV6-6 . TGTGCCAGCAGTTACTTGGGGGGTGGGCGCTATGGCTACACCTTC CASSYLGGGRYGYTF
TRBJ1-4 TRBV5-1 . TGCGCCAGCAGCTTGTTTTCCCGAGATGAAAAACTGTTTTTT CASSLFSRDEKLFF
TRBJ2-6 TRBV5-1 . TGCGCCAGCAGCTTCACTGTCTCTGGGGCCAACGTCCTGACTTTC CASSFTVSGANVLTF
TRBJ2-2 TRBV11-1 . TGTGCCAGCAGCTTAGAAGTTCGTAGCTTCACCGGGGAGCTGTTTTTT CASSLEVRSFTGELFF
TRBJ1-1 TRBV6-5 . TGTGCCAGCAGTTACGGAGGGGCGAACACTGAAGCTTTCTTT CASSYGGANTEAFF
TRBJ2-7 TRBV7-9 . TGTGCCAGCAGCTTAGGCCCACTTACAGTATCGGCCCGCTACGAGCAGTACTTC CASSLGPLTVSARYEQYF
TRBJ1-5 TRBV27 . TGTGCCAGCAGTTTGGAGGGTGCGGGGCAGCCCCAGCATTTT CASSLEGAGQPQHF
TRBJ2-1 TRBV6-4 . TGTGCCAGCAGTGGGGGGACTCCCTTACGGGAGCAGTTCTTC CASSGGTPLREQFF
TRBJ1-2 TRBV6-5 . TGTGCCAGCAGTTACTCGGGGGGACGGGGAAACTATGGCTACACCTTC CASSYSGGRGNYGYTF
TRBJ2-4 TRBV7-9 . TGTGCCAGCAGCTTATTAAGGGGCGCGAACATTCAGTACTTC CASSLLRGANIQYF
TRBJ2-1 TRBV6-4 TRBD2 TGTGCCAGCAGTGACTCGAGCGGGAGTCCCTACAATGAGCAGTTCTTC CASSDSSGSPYNEQFF
TRBJ2-5 TRBV11-3 . TGTGCCAGCAGCTTAAATCCGTACCAAGAGACCCAGTACTTC CASSLNPYQETQYF
TRBJ2-2 TRBV19 TRBD1 TGTGCCAGTGCTCCGGGACAGGGATGGACCGGGGAGCTGTTTTTT CASAPGQGWTGELFF
TRBJ2-3 TRBV27 TRBD2 TGTGCCAGCAGTGGCCGAACGCTAGCGGGGGGGCCAAGGACAGATACGCAGTATTTT CASSGRTLAGGPRTDTQYF
TRBJ1-4 TRBV29-1 . TGCAGCGTTGCCCTAGGGGCAACTAATGAAAAACTGTTTTTT CSVALGATNEKLFF
TRBJ1-4 TRBV7-9 . TGTGCCAGCAGCCCCCCAGGGTCAACTAATGAAAAACTGTTTTTT CASSPPGSTNEKLFF
TRBJ2-1 TRBV6-5 . TGTGCCAGCAGTAATTATCCGAGCTCCTACAATGAGCAGTTCTTC CASSNYPSSYNEQFF
TRBJ2-3 TRBV6-1 TRBD2 TGTGCCAGCAGTGAAGCAAGCGGGGGGCCCACAGATACGCAGTATTTT CASSEASGGPTDTQYF
TRBJ1-2 TRBV4-1 TRBD1 TGCGCCAGCAGCCAAAAACAGGGGGCGCTTGGCTACACCTTC CASSQKQGALGYTF
TRBJ1-1 TRBV18 . TGTGCCAGCTCACCAACCCAGGATGGGACTGAAGCTTTCTTT CASSPTQDGTEAFF
TRBJ2-3 TRBV29-1 TRBD1 TGCAGCGCCAGGGACAGGGCAAGCACAGATACGCAGTATTTT CSARDRASTDTQYF
TRBJ2-7 TRBV19 . TGTGCCAGTAGTATTGGGGCCTCCTACGAGCAGTACTTC CASSIGASYEQYF
TRBJ2-1 TRBV18 TRBD1 TGTGCCAGCTCACTCGGACAGGGCGACAATGAGCAGTTCTTC CASSLGQGDNEQFF
TRBJ2-3 TRBV28 TRBD2 TGTGCCAGCAGAGCGGGGGGGAGCACAGATACGCAGTATTTT CASRAGGSTDTQYF
TRBJ2-7 TRBV11-2 TRBD2 TGTGCCAGCAGCCTCCCGCCGACTAGCGGGTGGGCCTACGAGCAGTACTTC CASSLPPTSGWAYEQYF
TRBJ2-7 TRBV4-1 TRBD2 TGCGCCAGCAGCCAAGATCACGGGGGGGTCTACGAGCAGTACTTC CASSQDHGGVYEQYF
TRBJ2-5 TRBV28 TRBD2 TGTGCCAGCAGTTTTAGGAGCGGGAGGAATGCAGAGACCCAGTACTTC CASSFRSGRNAETQYF
TRBJ2-7 TRBV18 TRBD1 TGTGCCAGCTCACCAAACCGGGACAGACCCTACGAGCAGTACTTC CASSPNRDRPYEQYF
TRBJ2-7 TRBV10-1 TRBD2 TGCGCCAGCAGTGAGTCGACTAGCGGGAGTCGCTACGAGCAGTACTTC CASSESTSGSRYEQYF
TRBJ2-5 TRBV7-9 TRBD2 TGTGCCAGCAGGGATAGCGGGGCGGGGACCTTAGAGACCCAGTACTTC CASRDSGAGTLETQYF
TRBJ1-1 TRBV28 . TGTGCCAGCAGTTTATTTGGGGCCGCCGAAGCTTTCTTT CASSLFGAAEAFF
TRBJ1-3 TRBV5-4 TRBD1 TGTGCCAGCAGCTTTCAGGGGGATGGAAACACCATATATTTT CASSFQGDGNTIYF
TRBJ1-1 TRBV7-6 . TGTGCCGGCAGCTCACGGACAGCCAACACTGAAGCTTTCTTT CAGSSRTANTEAFF
TRBJ1-5 TRBV9 . TGTGCCAGCAGCGTAGATGGAGGGTTGCCGCCCCAGCATTTT CASSVDGGLPPQHF
TRBJ1-4 TRBV5-1 TRBD1 TGCGCCAGCAGACAGGGGGCAACTAATGAAAAACTGTTTTTT CASRQGATNEKLFF
TRBJ2-7 TRBV2 . TGTGCCAGCAGTGAATCAGTTTCCTACGAGCAGTACTTC CASSESVSYEQYF
TRBJ1-5 TRBV2 . TGTGCCAGCAGTGATAACAGGGCACATCAGCCCCAGCATTTT CASSDNRAHQPQHF
TRBJ1-2 TRBV21-1 . TGTGCCAGCAGCTTTCAGGGCCGGTATGGCTACACCTTC CASSFQGRYGYTF
TRBJ1-2 TRBV13 . TGTGCCAGCAGCTCAGAATACAGGCTCGTTGGCTACACCTTC CASSSEYRLVGYTF
TRBJ2-2 TRBV7-9 TRBD2 TGTGCCAGCAGCTCGGGACTAGCGGCTACCGGGGAGCTGTTTTTT CASSSGLAATGELFF
TRBJ1-2 TRBV5-1 TRBD1 TGCGCCAGCAGCTTACAGACAGGGGGCTATGGCTACACCTTC CASSLQTGGYGYTF
TRBJ2-7 TRBV12-5 . TGTGCTAGTGGCCAGGGGCCCGCCTACGAGCAGTACTTC CASGQGPAYEQYF